The 23 T cell receptor beta chains listed next were all sequenced from one sample in a study of metastatic and nonmetastatic thyroid tumors. Using MiXCR, TCRdb re-called clones from the PCR reads. The sample shows just over 70,000 clones, around 19% of them seen only once. Among the patients, none had received any treatment before thyroid surgery. The sequenced sample was blood. The receptors come from a female donor with papillary thyroid cancer or a benign thyroid nodule (not recorded which). Some clones in this sample may be carry-over from other donors' samples.

This sequence joins TRBV18 and TRBJ2-7; no firm D call. The CDR3 totals 12 residues. Germline V gene data show CDR1 as KGHSH and CDR2 as LQKENI. V was trimmed by 3 bases and J by 5 bases, leaving 8 bases between them. CDR3 sequence (DNA): TGTGCCAGCTCACCTCCCTCGGACGAGCAGTACTTC. This encodes CASSPPSDEQYF.

In its sample, this clone was seen many times. The chain couples TRBV9 to TRBJ2-5; 7 positions match TRBD1. The CDR3 extends over 14 amino acids. J gave up 5 bases and V 0 bases, and 4 bases lay outside the gene matches. Per the germline V gene, CDR1 is SGDLS and CDR2 is YYNGEE. CDR3 nucleotides: TGTGCCAGCAGCGTAGCTAGCAGGGGGGAGACCCAGTACTTC. This gives the protein CASSVASRGETQYF.

There are many counts of this clone. CDR3 amino acids: CASSTTGNEQFF. CDR3 sequence (DNA): TGTGCCAGTAGTACCACGGGCAATGAGCAGTTCTTC. This chain uses TRBV19 with TRBJ2-1, with D hard to call. Germline V lookup: CDR1 LNHDA, CDR2 SQIVND (reference sequence). Trimming took 4 bases from V and 6 from J, leaving 7 bases between them. The CDR3 has 12 residues.

This clone was recorded many times. V usage is TRBV25-1 and J usage is TRBJ1-3; D remains unclear. V lost 0 bases and J lost 4, with 13 bases in between. Germline CDR1 is MGHDK and CDR2 is SYGVNS. The CDR3 spans 16 residues. CDR3 protein: CASSEYNSAEGNTIYF. In nucleotides, the CDR3 is TGTGCCAGCAGTGAATATAATTCGGCAGAAGGAAACACCATATATTTT.

In its sample, this clone was seen many times. This chain connects TRBV30 to TRBJ1-2, with D perhaps TRBD1 (6 bases). V shed 2 bases and J shed 7 bases, with 17 bases lying between them. CDR1 and CDR2 (germline): GTSNPN, SVGIG (reference sequence). The CDR3 covers 14 residues. The CDR3 region is CAWSQSRGLGGYTF. The CDR3 nucleotides are TGTGCCTGGAGTCAGTCCCGGGGGCTCGGTGGCTACACCTTC.

This clone was detected only once. A much larger clone differs by one base, so this may be a read error. V gene TRBV7-9 combines with J gene TRBJ2-5; 14 nucleotides match TRBD2. The CDR3 has 15 amino acids. V lost 5 bases, J lost 7 bases, and 6 bases stayed unmatched. Looked up from germline, CDR1 is SEHNR and CDR2 is FQNEAQ (reference sequence). CDR3 residues: CASSPGTSGSATQYF. In DNA form, the CDR3 reads TGTGCCAGCAGCCCAGGGACTAGCGGGAGTGCGACCCAGTACTTC. Full variable domain (remainder filled in from reference TRBV7-9 and TRBJ2-5): DTGVSQNPRHKITKRGQNVTFRCDPISEHNRLYWYRQTLGQGPEFLTYFQNEAQLEKSRLLSDRFSAERPKGSFSTLEIQRTEQGDSAMYLCASSPGTSGSATQYFGPGTRLLVL.

The V call is TRBV6-1, the J call TRBJ1-3, with 7 bases aligning to TRBD1. Per germline, CDR1 MNHNS and CDR2 SASEGT. CDR3 size: 16 residues. V was pared by 6 bases and J by 1 base, with 9 bases of the junction left unmatched. The CDR3 nucleotides read TGTGCCAGCAGAAAGAAAGGCAGGGGGTCTGGAAACACCATATATTTT. Its translation: CASRKKGRGSGNTIYF.

This clone showed up just a few times. Being one base from a much bigger clone, this may be a read error. The chain uses TRBV9 and TRBJ2-1, with a possible D match to TRBD2 (6 bases). Germline loops: CDR1 SGDLS, CDR2 YYNGEE. The CDR3 extends over 12 amino acids. The CDR3, as DNA: TGCGCCAGAAGCGGACTACAGGATGAGCAGTTCTTC. As protein: CARSGLQDEQFF.

This clone was recorded at least ten times. CDR3: CASSIDTDTQYF. The CDR3 region has the DNA TGTGCCAGCAGTATCGACACAGATACGCAGTATTTT. The chain joins TRBV2 to TRBJ2-3; no reliable D call. Germline loops: CDR1 SNHLY, CDR2 FYNNEI. This CDR3 contains 12 residues. Trimming removed 5 bases from V and 2 bases from J, with 5 bases in between.

This clone was observed at least ten times. J is TRBJ2-5 and V is TRBV11-2, with a possible D match to TRBD1 (5 bases). The ends were cut back, 5 bases at V and 2 bases at J, with 15 bases in the middle. The CDR3 is made up of 15 amino acids. Germline V gene data show CDR1 as SGHAT and CDR2 as FQNNGV. CDR3 loop: CASSPKTALQETQYF. Here the CDR3 DNA reads TGTGCCAGCAGCCCCAAGACAGCCCTACAAGAGACCCAGTACTTC. Using reference TRBV11-2 and TRBJ2-5 for the parts outside the CDR3, the full variable domain is EAGVAQSPRYKIIEKRQSVAFWCNPISGHATLYWYQQILGQGPKLLIQFQNNGVVDDSQLPKDRFSAERLKGVDSTLKIQPAKLEDSAVYLCASSPKTALQETQYFGPGTRLLVL.

This clone has ten or more counts. The chain couples TRBV5-1 to TRBJ2-7; D may be TRBD2 (7 bases). Germline CDR1 and CDR2: SGHRS and YFSETQ. The length of the CDR3 is 14 residues. The V and J ends lost 4 bases and 5 bases respectively, with 16 bases between them. CDR3: CASSATRGGNEQYF. For the CDR3, the DNA is TGCGCCAGCAGCGCGACTAGGGGGGGGAACGAGCAGTACTTC.

V and J are TRBV20-1 and TRBJ2-1; 8 nucleotides line up with TRBD1. CDR1 is DFQATT, CDR2 SNEGSKA, per germline (reference sequence). The V segment lost 6 bases and the J segment 0 bases; nucleotides outside the gene matches: 7. CDR3 length: 15 amino acids. The CDR3 reads CSAAPQGVSYNEQFF. CDR3 nucleotides: TGCAGTGCCGCTCCACAGGGGGTCTCCTACAATGAGCAGTTCTTC.

This clone was detected ten times or more. The V and J genes are TRBV27 and TRBJ2-7; tentatively, D is TRBD2 (5 bases). V lost 3 bases, J lost 6 bases, and 12 bases lay in between. The germline V gene has CDR1 MNHEY and CDR2 SMNVEV (reference sequence). CDR3 length equals 13 residues. The CDR3: CASSFVAAGEQYF. The CDR3, as DNA: TGTGCCAGCAGTTTCGTAGCTGCGGGCGAGCAGTACTTC.

This clone was observed a few times. This sequence may be a read error, since a much larger clone differs from it by one base. The chain joins TRBV2 to TRBJ2-4; D gene uncertain. The germline V gene encodes CDR1 SNHLY and CDR2 FYNNEI. This CDR3 spans 14 amino acids. V lost 4 bases and J lost 1, with 8 bases in between. The CDR3 sequence: CASSVGVAKNIQYF. As DNA, the CDR3 is TGTGCCAGCAGTGTCGGAGTGGCCAAAAACATTCAGTACTTC.

There are many counts of this clone. The V and J genes are TRBV2 and TRBJ2-7; 8 bases agree with TRBD2. Per germline, CDR1 SNHLY and CDR2 FYNNEI. V shed 3 bases, J shed 2 bases, and the junction held 6 bases outside the gene matches. The CDR3 is made up of 15 amino acids. CDR3 residues: CASSDLAGGTYEQYF. CDR3 nucleotide sequence: TGTGCCAGCAGTGATCTAGCGGGTGGGACCTACGAGCAGTACTTC.

J is TRBJ2-7 and V is TRBV20-1; D unresolved. CDR3 length equals 11 residues. Germline V CDR1 and CDR2: DFQATT, SNEGSKA (reference sequence). V was cut by 6 bases and J by 3 bases, with 9 bases left in between. CDR3 nucleotides: TGCAGTGCCCCTGACCTCTACGAGCAGTACTTC. This translates into CSAPDLYEQYF.

This clone was seen a handful of times. This chain links TRBV12-3 or TRBV12-4 with TRBJ2-7; 11 bases are a match to TRBD2. Germline trimming cut 6 bases from V and 2 bases from J; bases unmatched to any gene: 6. CDR3 length: 15 amino acids. This CDR3 is CASRLTSGGAYEQYF. The CDR3, as DNA: TGTGCCAGCAGGCTCACTAGCGGGGGCGCCTACGAGCAGTACTTC.

This clone showed up many times. CDR3 sequence: CASSSTRTGRNEQYF. CDR3 nucleotide sequence: TGTGCCAGCAGCTCTACCCGGACAGGGCGCAACGAGCAGTACTTC. V usage is TRBV13 and J usage is TRBJ2-7, with TRBD1 matching over 8 bases. The V segment lost 4 bases and the J segment 5 bases; nucleotides outside the gene matches: 10. There are 15 residues in the CDR3. Germline CDR1 reads PRHDT; CDR2 reads FYEKMQ (reference sequence).

This clone was recorded at least ten times. The chain is built from TRBV20-1 and TRBJ2-3, with unresolved D. V was shortened by 0 bases and J by 1 base, with 8 bases between the two germline ends. CDR3 length: 14 residues. Germline loops: CDR1 DFQATT, CDR2 SNEGSKA (reference sequence). DNA of the CDR3: TGCAGTGCTAGAGATTACCGCGGCACAGATACGCAGTATTTT. Its protein is CSARDYRGTDTQYF.

This chain joins TRBV14 and TRBJ2-3; D is possibly TRBD2 (6 bases). Germline assignment: CDR1 SGHDN and CDR2 FVKESK. V was pared by 4 bases and J by 2 bases, with 19 bases between. The CDR3 is 17 amino acids. The CDR3 is CASSRRDGLAATDTQYF. DNA of the CDR3: TGTGCCAGCAGCCGACGTGATGGGTTAGCGGCCACAGATACGCAGTATTTT.

V and J are TRBV7-8 and TRBJ1-6; unclear D gene. The CDR3 runs 14 residues. The germline V and J ends were trimmed by 1 base and 6 bases, with 7 bases remaining between them. The germline CDR1 and CDR2 sequences are SGHVS and FQNEAQ. CDR3 sequence (DNA): TGTGCCAGCAGCTTAGGCGAGACTAATTCACCCCTCCACTTT. It specifies CASSLGETNSPLHF.

V gene TRBV30 combines with J gene TRBJ2-2; 7 bases match TRBD1. J gave up 1 base and V 3 bases, and 5 bases lay outside the gene matches. Germline V gene data show CDR1 as GTSNPN and CDR2 as SVGIG (reference sequence). CDR3 length: 15 amino acids. This CDR3 is CAWRKQGLNTGELFF. The CDR3 DNA is TGTGCCTGGAGAAAACAGGGGCTGAACACCGGGGAGCTGTTTTTT. Supplemented by reference TRBV30 and TRBJ2-2, the full variable domain reads SQTIHQWPATLVQPVGSPLSLECTVEGTSNPNLYWYRQAAGRGLQLLFYSVGIGQISSEVPQNLSASRPQDRQFILSSKKLLLSDSGFYLCAWRKQGLNTGELFFGEGSRLTVL.

This clone was recorded many times. The chain has TRBV6-1 and TRBJ1-5; tentative D call: TRBD1 (5 bases). Germline CDR1 reads MNHNS; CDR2 reads SASEGT. The CDR3 covers 12 residues. V gave up 5 bases and J gave up 5 bases, with 7 bases separating them. The CDR3 sequence: CASSSGDQPQHF. CDR3 DNA: TGTGCCAGCAGTTCGGGGGATCAGCCCCAGCATTTT.